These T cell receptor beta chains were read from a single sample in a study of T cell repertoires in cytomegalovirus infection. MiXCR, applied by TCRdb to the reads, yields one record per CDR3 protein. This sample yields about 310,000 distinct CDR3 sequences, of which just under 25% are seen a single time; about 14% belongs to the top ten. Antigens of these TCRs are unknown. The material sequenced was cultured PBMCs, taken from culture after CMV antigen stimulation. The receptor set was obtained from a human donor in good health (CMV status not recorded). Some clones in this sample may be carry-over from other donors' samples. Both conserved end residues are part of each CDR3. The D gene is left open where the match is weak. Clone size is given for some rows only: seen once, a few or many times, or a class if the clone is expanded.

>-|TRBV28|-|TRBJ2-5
CASRLGVHQETQYF
TGTGCCAGCAGATTGGGGGTTCACCAAGAGACCCAGTACTTC
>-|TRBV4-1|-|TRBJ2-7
CASSQRTLGVREQYF
TGCGCCAGCAGCCAACGAACCCTAGGGGTACGGGAGCAGTACTTC
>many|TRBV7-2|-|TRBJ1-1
CASRLGDLRNTEAFF
TGTGCCAGCAGGTTAGGGGATCTCCGGAACACTGAAGCTTTCTTT
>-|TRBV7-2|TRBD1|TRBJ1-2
CASRTTGVDGYTF
TGTGCCAGCAGGACGACAGGGGTAGATGGCTACACCTTC
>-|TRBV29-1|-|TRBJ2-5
CSVGVGGGGGQETQYF
TGCAGCGTTGGGGTAGGAGGCGGAGGGGGGCAAGAGACCCAGTACTTC
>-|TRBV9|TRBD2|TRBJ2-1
CASSVVTLAGRDEQFF
TGTGCCAGCAGCGTAGTGACCCTAGCGGGAAGGGATGAGCAGTTCTTC
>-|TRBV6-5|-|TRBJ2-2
CASLGIIARGNANTGELFF
TGTGCCAGTCTGGGGATAATAGCGCGAGGGAATGCGAACACCGGGGAGCTGTTTTTT
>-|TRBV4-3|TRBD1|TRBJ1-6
CASSQSKGQGRSPLHF
TGCGCCAGCAGCCAGAGCAAAGGACAGGGTCGCTCACCCCTCCACTTT
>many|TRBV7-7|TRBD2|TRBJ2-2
CASSLWREGTGELFF
TGTGCTAGCAGCTTATGGCGGGAGGGCACCGGGGAGCTGTTTTTT
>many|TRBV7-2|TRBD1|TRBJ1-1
CASSSPQGVEAFF
TGTGCCAGCAGCTCACCCCAGGGGGTTGAAGCTTTCTTT
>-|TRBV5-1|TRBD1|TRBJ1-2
CASSPPPGQGSNYGYTF
TGCGCCAGCAGCCCACCTCCGGGACAGGGTTCTAACTATGGCTACACCTTC
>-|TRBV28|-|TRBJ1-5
CASSSGGNNQPQHF
TGTGCCAGCAGTTCCGGGGGGAACAATCAGCCCCAGCATTTT
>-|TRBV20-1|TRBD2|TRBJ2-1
CSARDPGTSGRMNEQFF
TGCAGTGCTAGAGACCCCGGGACTAGCGGGAGAATGAATGAGCAGTTCTTC
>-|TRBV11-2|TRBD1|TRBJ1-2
CASSLRGHGYTF
TGTGCCAGCAGCTTAAGGGGGCATGGCTACACCTTC
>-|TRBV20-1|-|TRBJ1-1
CSAGGDTHTEAFF
TGCAGTGCTGGGGGGGACACCCACACTGAAGCTTTCTTT
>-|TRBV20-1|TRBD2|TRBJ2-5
CSAFGTSAETQYF
TGCAGTGCATTCGGGACTAGCGCCGAGACCCAGTACTTC
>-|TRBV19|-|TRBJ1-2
CASSDSSGIYGYTF
TGTGCCAGTAGTGATTCCTCCGGAATCTATGGCTACACCTTC
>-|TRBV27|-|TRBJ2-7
CASGNPGPLDEQYF
TGTGCCAGCGGTAATCCTGGGCCCCTCGACGAGCAGTACTTC
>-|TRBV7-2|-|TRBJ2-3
CASSLVTKADTQYF
TGTGCCAGCAGCTTAGTAACTAAAGCAGATACGCAGTATTTT
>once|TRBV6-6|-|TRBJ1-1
CASSAGQSTFDTEAFF
TGTGCCAGCAGTGCGGGACAATCAACTTTCGACACTGAAGCTTTCTTT
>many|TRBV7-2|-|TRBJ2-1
CASSSEIYNEQFF
TGTGCCAGCAGCTCGGAGATCTACAATGAGCAGTTCTTC
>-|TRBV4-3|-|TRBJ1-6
CASSQDISLDNSPLHF
TGCGCCAGCAGCCAAGATATATCACTGGATAATTCACCCCTCCACTTT
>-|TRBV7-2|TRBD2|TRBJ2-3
CASSLAGGKDTQYF
TGTGCCAGCAGCTTGGCGGGAGGAAAAGATACGCAGTATTTT
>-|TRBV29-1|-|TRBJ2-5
CSVARETQYF
TGCAGCGTTGCGAGGGAGACCCAGTACTTC
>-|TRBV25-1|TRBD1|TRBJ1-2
CASRPTGPGDNYGYTF
TGTGCCAGCAGGCCGACAGGGCCTGGGGATAACTATGGCTACACCTTC
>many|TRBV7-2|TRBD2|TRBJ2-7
CASSPLLRGSGGFPPEQYF
TGTGCCAGCAGCCCACTTCTAAGGGGGAGCGGGGGTTTCCCCCCCGAGCAGTACTTC
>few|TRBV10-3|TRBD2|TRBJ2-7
CASKLAGDPEQYF
TGTGCCTCTAAACTAGCGGGAGATCCCGAGCAGTACTTC
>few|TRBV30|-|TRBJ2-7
CAWAGGGANYEQYF
TGTGCCTGGGCTGGCGGAGGGGCCAACTACGAGCAGTACTTC
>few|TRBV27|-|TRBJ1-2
CASSGPSDQDGYTF
TGTGCCAGCAGTGGCCCATCGGATCAGGATGGCTACACCTTC
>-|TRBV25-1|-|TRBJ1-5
CASSEGRPGNQPQHF
TGTGCCAGCAGTGAAGGACGACCCGGCAATCAGCCCCAGCATTTT
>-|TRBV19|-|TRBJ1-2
CASSALDGPYGYTF
TGTGCCAGTAGTGCGCTGGACGGCCCTTATGGCTACACCTTC
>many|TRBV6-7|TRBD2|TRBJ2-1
CASIPRTPPTSALTLEQFF
TGTGCCAGCATCCCTCGGACCCCCCCGACTAGCGCCCTTACACTGGAGCAGTTCTTC
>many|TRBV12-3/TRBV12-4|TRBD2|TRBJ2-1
CASSSGTSGAYNEQFF
TGTGCCAGCAGTTCGGGGACTAGCGGAGCCTACAATGAGCAGTTCTTC
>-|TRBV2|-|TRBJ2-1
CASSGASPYNEQFF
TGTGCCAGCAGTGGGGCTTCCCCCTACAATGAGCAGTTCTTC
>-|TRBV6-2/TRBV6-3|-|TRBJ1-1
CASTHRDLRFRAFF
TGTGCCAGCACCCACCGGGACCTACGTTTTAGGGCTTTCTTT
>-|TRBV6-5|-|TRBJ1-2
CASSFTGRNYGYTF
TGTGCCAGCAGCTTCACGGGGCGCAACTATGGCTACACCTTC
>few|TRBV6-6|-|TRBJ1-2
CASSYSGTVNYGYTF
TGTGCCAGCAGTTATAGTGGAACAGTCAACTATGGCTACACCTTC
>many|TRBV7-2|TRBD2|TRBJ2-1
CASSLSGGSNSYNEQFF
TGTGCCAGCAGCTTAAGTGGCGGGAGTAACTCCTACAATGAGCAGTTCTTC
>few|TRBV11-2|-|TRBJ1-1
CASSSLGVGRVKNTEAFF
TGTGCCAGCAGCTCCCTGGGTGTAGGGAGGGTGAAGAACACTGAAGCTTTCTTT
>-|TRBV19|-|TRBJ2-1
CASSRPSGSYNEQFF
TGTGCCAGTAGTAGGCCCTCCGGTAGCTACAATGAGCAGTTCTTC
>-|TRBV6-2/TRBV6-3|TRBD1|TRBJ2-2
CASNRGPGNTGELFF
TGTGCCAGCAACAGGGGCCCAGGAAACACCGGGGAGCTGTTTTTT
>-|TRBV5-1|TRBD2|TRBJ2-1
CASSHGLAKYNEQFF
TGCGCCAGCAGCCATGGACTAGCGAAGTACAATGAGCAGTTCTTC
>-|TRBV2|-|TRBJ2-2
CASILRGSGELFF
TGTGCCAGCATTCTCAGAGGTTCCGGGGAGCTGTTTTTT
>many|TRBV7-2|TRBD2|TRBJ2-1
CASSLGLAGDNEQFF
TGTGCCAGCAGCTTAGGTCTAGCGGGCGACAATGAGCAGTTCTTC
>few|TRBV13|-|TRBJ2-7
CASSRDEQYF
TGTGCCAGCAGCCGAGACGAGCAGTACTTC
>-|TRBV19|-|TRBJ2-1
CASSREWPREQFF
TGTGCCAGTAGTAGAGAATGGCCGCGTGAGCAGTTCTTC
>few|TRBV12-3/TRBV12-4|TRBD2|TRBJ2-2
CASSRPGGDGELFF
TGTGCCAGCAGTCGCCCCGGGGGGGACGGGGAGCTGTTTTTT
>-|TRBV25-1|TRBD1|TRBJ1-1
CASSASAGQGSNTEAFF
TGTGCCAGCAGTGCATCGGCCGGACAGGGCTCCAACACTGAAGCTTTCTTT
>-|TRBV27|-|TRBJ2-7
CASSLRGRIRYEQYF
TGTGCCAGCAGTTTACGAGGGCGGATTCGCTACGAGCAGTACTTC
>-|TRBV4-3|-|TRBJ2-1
CASSPILHPGEQFF
TGCGCCAGCAGCCCTATTTTACACCCGGGTGAGCAGTTCTTC
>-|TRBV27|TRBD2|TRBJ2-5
CASTRRGSGRVWEETQYF
TGTGCCAGCACCCGTCGGGGTAGCGGGAGGGTATGGGAGGAGACCCAGTACTTC
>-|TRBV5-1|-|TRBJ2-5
CASSLGAGKETQYF
TGCGCCAGCAGCTTGGGGGCAGGGAAGGAGACCCAGTACTTC
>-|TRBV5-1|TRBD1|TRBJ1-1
CASSVAGQGAMGTEAFF
TGCGCCAGCAGCGTAGCGGGACAGGGGGCAATGGGGACTGAAGCTTTCTTT
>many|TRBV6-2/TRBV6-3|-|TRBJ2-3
CASSLRLRKSTDTQYF
TGTGCCAGCAGTTTAAGACTGCGGAAGAGCACAGATACGCAGTATTTT
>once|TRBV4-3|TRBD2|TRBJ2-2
CASSQSRLAGNGGGELFF
TGCGCCAGCAGCCAATCCCGGCTAGCGGGAAATGGAGGCGGGGAGCTGTTTTTT
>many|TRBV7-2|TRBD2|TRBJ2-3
CASSLAGSTDTQYF
TGTGCCAGCAGTCTAGCGGGTTCCACAGATACGCAGTATTTT
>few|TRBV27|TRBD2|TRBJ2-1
CASRLAGTNEQFF
TGTGCCAGTCGACTAGCGGGAACCAATGAGCAGTTCTTC
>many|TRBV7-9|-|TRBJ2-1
CASSLEVSVEFF
TGTGCCAGCAGCTTAGAGGTTTCTGTGGAGTTCTTC
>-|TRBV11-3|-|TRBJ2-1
CASRHLAYEQFF
TGTGCCAGCAGGCATCTAGCGTATGAGCAGTTCTTC
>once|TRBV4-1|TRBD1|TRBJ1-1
CASSQELGQGGTEAFF
TGCGCCAGCAGCCAAGAGTTGGGACAGGGTGGCACTGAAGCTTTCTTT